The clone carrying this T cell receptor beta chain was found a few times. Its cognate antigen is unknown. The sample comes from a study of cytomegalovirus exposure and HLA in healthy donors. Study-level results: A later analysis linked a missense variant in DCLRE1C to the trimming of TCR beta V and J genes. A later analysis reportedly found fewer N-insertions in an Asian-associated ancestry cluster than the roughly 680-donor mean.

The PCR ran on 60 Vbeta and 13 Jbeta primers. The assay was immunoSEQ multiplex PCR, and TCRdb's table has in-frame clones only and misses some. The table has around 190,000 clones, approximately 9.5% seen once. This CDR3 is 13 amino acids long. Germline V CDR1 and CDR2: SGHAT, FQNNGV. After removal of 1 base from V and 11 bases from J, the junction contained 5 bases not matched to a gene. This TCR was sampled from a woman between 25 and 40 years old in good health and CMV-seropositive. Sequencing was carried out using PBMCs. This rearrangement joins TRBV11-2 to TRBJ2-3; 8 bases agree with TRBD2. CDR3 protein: CASSLVGGGLQYF. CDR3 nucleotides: TGTGCCAGCAGCTTAGTGGGCGGGGGGTTGCAGTATTTT. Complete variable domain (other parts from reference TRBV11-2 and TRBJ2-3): EAGVAQSPRYKIIEKRQSVAFWCNPISGHATLYWYQQILGQGPKLLIQFQNNGVVDDSQLPKDRFSAERLKGVDSTLKIQPAKLEDSAVYLCASSLVGGGLQYFGPGTRLTVL.